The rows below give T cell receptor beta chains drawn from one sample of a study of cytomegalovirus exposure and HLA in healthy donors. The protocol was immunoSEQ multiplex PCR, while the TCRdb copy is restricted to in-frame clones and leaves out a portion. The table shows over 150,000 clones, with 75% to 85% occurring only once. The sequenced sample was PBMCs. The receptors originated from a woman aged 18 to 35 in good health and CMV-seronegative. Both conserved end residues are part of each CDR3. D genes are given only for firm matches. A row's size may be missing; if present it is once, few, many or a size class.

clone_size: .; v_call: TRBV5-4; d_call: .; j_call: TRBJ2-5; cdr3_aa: CASSFNVRTLQETQYF; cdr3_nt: TGTGCCAGCAGCTTTAACGTCCGGACATTACAAGAGACCCAGTACTTC
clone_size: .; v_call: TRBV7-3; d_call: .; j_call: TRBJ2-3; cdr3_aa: CASSLTLGADTQYF; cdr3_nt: TGTGCCAGCAGCTTAACTCTGGGAGCAGATACGCAGTATTTT
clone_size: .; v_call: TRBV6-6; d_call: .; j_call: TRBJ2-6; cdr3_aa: CASRQQGRSGANVLTF; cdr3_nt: TGTGCCAGCAGGCAACAGGGCCGCTCTGGGGCCAACGTCCTGACTTTC
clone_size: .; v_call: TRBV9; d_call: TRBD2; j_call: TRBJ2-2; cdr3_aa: CASSVEGSGRDTGELFF; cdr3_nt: TGTGCCAGCAGCGTAGAGGGTAGCGGGAGAGATACCGGGGAGCTGTTTTTT
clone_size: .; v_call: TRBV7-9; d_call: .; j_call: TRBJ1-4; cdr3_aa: CASSSEGLWNEKLFF; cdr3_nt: TGTGCCAGCAGTTCTGAGGGTCTCTGGAATGAAAAACTGTTTTTT
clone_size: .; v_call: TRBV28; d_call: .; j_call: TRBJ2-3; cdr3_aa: CASSRVTDTQYF; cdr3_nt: TGTGCCAGCAGTCGAGTCACAGATACGCAGTATTTT
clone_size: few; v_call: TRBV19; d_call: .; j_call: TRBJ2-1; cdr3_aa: CASNNPGLTTNEQFF; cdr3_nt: TGTGCCAGTAACAACCCGGGACTCACGACCAATGAGCAGTTCTTC
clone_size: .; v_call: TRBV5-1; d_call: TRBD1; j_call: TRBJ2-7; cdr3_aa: CASSSISGTGGEQYF; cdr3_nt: TGCGCCAGCAGCTCGATCTCCGGGACAGGGGGCGAGCAGTACTTC
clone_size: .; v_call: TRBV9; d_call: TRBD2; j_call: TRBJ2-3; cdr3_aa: CASSVEAGGLANAPTDTQYF; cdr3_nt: TGTGCCAGCAGCGTAGAGGCGGGGGGACTAGCGAACGCCCCCACAGATACGCAGTATTTT
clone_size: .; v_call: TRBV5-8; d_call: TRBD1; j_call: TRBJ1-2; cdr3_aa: CASKRQGIDYGYTF; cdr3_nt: TGTGCCAGCAAGAGACAGGGGATCGACTATGGCTACACCTTC
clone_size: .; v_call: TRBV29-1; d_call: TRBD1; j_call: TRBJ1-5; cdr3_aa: CSVLTGGEGQPQHF; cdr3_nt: TGCAGCGTTTTGACAGGGGGCGAGGGTCAGCCCCAGCATTTT
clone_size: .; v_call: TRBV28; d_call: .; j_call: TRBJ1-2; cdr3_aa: CASSLSPSTGTWPSNYGYTF; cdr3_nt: TGTGCCAGCAGTTTATCCCCCTCGACAGGAACCTGGCCTTCTAACTATGGCTACACCTTC
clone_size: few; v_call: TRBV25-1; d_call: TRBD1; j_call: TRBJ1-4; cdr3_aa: CASSIRQGQSEKLFF; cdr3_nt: TGTGCCAGCAGTATTCGACAGGGGCAATCCGAAAAACTGTTTTTT
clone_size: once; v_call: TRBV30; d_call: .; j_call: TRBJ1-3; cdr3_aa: CAWSIQVSGNTIYF; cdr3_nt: TGTGCCTGGAGTATCCAGGTGTCCGGAAACACCATATATTTT
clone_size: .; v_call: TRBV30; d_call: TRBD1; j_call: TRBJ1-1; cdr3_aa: CAWSRDRGTEAFF; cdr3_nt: TGTGCCTGGAGCCGGGACAGGGGGACTGAAGCTTTCTTT
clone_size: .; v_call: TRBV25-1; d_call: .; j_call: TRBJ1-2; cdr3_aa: CASSESGVGYGYTF; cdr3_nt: TGTGCCAGCAGTGAATCAGGGGTTGGCTATGGCTACACCTTC
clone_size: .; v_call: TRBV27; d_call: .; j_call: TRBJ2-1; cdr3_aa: CASSFLGGAGVYNEQFF; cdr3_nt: TGTGCCAGCAGTTTTTTGGGGGGGGCGGGAGTTTATAATGAGCAGTTCTTC
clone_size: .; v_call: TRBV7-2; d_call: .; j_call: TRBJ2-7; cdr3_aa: CASSLEPGAPYEQYF; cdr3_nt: TGTGCCAGCAGCTTAGAACCAGGGGCCCCCTACGAGCAGTACTTC
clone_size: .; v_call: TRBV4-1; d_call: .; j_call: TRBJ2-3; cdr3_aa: CASSQDADSSTDTQYF; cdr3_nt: TGCGCCAGCAGCCAAGATGCTGACTCTAGCACAGATACGCAGTATTTT
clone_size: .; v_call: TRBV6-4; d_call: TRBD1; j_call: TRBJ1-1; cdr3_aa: CASSNGRDREAFF; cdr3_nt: TGTGCCAGCAGCAACGGGAGGGACAGAGAAGCTTTCTTT
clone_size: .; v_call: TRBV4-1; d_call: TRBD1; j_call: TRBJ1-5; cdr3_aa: CASSVQGASNQPQHF; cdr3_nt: TGCGCCAGCAGCGTCCAGGGGGCGAGCAATCAGCCCCAGCATTTT
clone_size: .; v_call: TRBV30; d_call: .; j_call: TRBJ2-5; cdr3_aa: CAWSSARRGTQYF; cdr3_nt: TGTGCCTGGAGTAGCGCGCGGAGAGGGACCCAGTACTTC
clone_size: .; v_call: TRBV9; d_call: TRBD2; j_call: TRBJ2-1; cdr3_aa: CASSAGEGSGRARIRNEQFF; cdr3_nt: TGTGCCAGCAGCGCCGGGGAGGGAAGCGGGAGGGCTAGGATCCGCAATGAGCAGTTCTTC
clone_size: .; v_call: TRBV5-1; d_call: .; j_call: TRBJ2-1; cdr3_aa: CASSLGTAEYNEQFF; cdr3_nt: TGCGCCAGCAGCTTGGGGACAGCAGAATACAATGAGCAGTTCTTC